This is a list of T cell receptor beta chains from one sample in a study of control samples from healthy donors and cancer patients. Profiling relied on immunoSEQ multiplex PCR, and the TCRdb table lists in-frame clones only, not all of them. The repertoire holds around 70,000 clones, with 85% to 95% as singletons. The sample was blood. All receptors derive from a woman aged 30 to 39 in good health. CDR3s include the opening cysteine and the closing phenylalanine or tryptophan. Fields, in order: J gene, V gene, clone size, D gene, CDR3 DNA, CDR3 protein. A D gene is named only where the DNA matches it firmly. Clone size, where shown, is once, few, many, or a class for clones that have expanded.

j_call: TRBJ1-3
v_call: TRBV3-1/TRBV3-2
clone_size: NA
d_call: NA
cdr3_nt: TGTGCCAGCAGCCAAGATCGGACCTCTGGAAACACCATATATTTT
cdr3_aa: CASSQDRTSGNTIYF

j_call: TRBJ1-4
v_call: TRBV21-1
clone_size: NA
d_call: NA
cdr3_nt: TGTGCCAGCAGCAAAGCCGGATGTTCGACCCGGGGACTGTTTTTT
cdr3_aa: CASSKAGCSTRGLFF

j_call: TRBJ2-5
v_call: TRBV5-4
clone_size: NA
d_call: NA
cdr3_nt: TGTGCCAGCAGCTTGTGGTCTGCGCGGGAGACCCAGTACTTC
cdr3_aa: CASSLWSARETQYF

j_call: TRBJ1-1
v_call: TRBV5-4
clone_size: NA
d_call: TRBD1
cdr3_nt: TGTGCCAGCAGCTTGGGGACAGGGGGCGCGAACACTGAAGCTTTCTTT
cdr3_aa: CASSLGTGGANTEAFF

j_call: TRBJ1-4
v_call: TRBV29-1
clone_size: NA
d_call: NA
cdr3_nt: TGCAGCGTTGGTATCTTTGGGGACAAAGGTGAAAAACTGTTTTTT
cdr3_aa: CSVGIFGDKGEKLFF

j_call: TRBJ2-5
v_call: TRBV4-1
clone_size: NA
d_call: TRBD2
cdr3_nt: TGCGCCAGCAGTCGGGGGGGTTCAGGAGAGACCCAGTACTTC
cdr3_aa: CASSRGGSGETQYF

j_call: TRBJ2-5
v_call: TRBV6-1
clone_size: NA
d_call: TRBD1
cdr3_nt: TGTGCCAGCAGTGAATGGGACAGGGGTCATGGAGAGACCCAGTACTTC
cdr3_aa: CASSEWDRGHGETQYF

j_call: TRBJ1-4
v_call: TRBV25-1
clone_size: NA
d_call: NA
cdr3_nt: TGTGCCAGCAGTGAATCTAGGGGTTCTAATGAAAAACTGTTTTTT
cdr3_aa: CASSESRGSNEKLFF

j_call: TRBJ1-3
v_call: TRBV29-1
clone_size: NA
d_call: NA
cdr3_nt: TGCAGCGTTGAAGGGGAGTCTGGAAACACCATATATTTT
cdr3_aa: CSVEGESGNTIYF

j_call: TRBJ1-5
v_call: TRBV6-5
clone_size: NA
d_call: NA
cdr3_nt: TGTGCCGGCAAGAGGGACAGCAATCAGCCCCAGCATTTT
cdr3_aa: CAGKRDSNQPQHF

j_call: TRBJ1-2
v_call: TRBV2
clone_size: NA
d_call: TRBD1
cdr3_nt: TGTGCCAGCAGGCTCACAGGGGGTTCTTATGGCTACACCTTC
cdr3_aa: CASRLTGGSYGYTF

j_call: TRBJ1-4
v_call: TRBV4-1
clone_size: NA
d_call: NA
cdr3_nt: TGCGCCAGCAGCCAACCAGGGGAAACTAATGAAAAACTGTTTTTT
cdr3_aa: CASSQPGETNEKLFF

j_call: TRBJ1-5
v_call: TRBV18
clone_size: NA
d_call: TRBD1
cdr3_nt: TGTGCCAGCTCACCAGGCCGGACAGGGCTATATCAGCCCCAGCATTTT
cdr3_aa: CASSPGRTGLYQPQHF

j_call: TRBJ1-4
v_call: TRBV5-1
clone_size: NA
d_call: NA
cdr3_nt: TGCGCCAGCAGCTTGGCCGACGGTCCAGGCAGGGGTGAAAAACTGTTTTTT
cdr3_aa: CASSLADGPGRGEKLFF

j_call: TRBJ1-6
v_call: TRBV5-1
clone_size: NA
d_call: NA
cdr3_nt: TGCGCCAGCAGGGGGACGGAACTAAATTCACCCCTCCACTTT
cdr3_aa: CASRGTELNSPLHF

j_call: TRBJ1-1
v_call: TRBV7-8
clone_size: once
d_call: NA
cdr3_nt: TGTGCCAGCAGCTTAGGCCGATACCCTCCGATGAACACTGAAGCTTTCTTT
cdr3_aa: CASSLGRYPPMNTEAFF

j_call: TRBJ1-2
v_call: TRBV6-6
clone_size: NA
d_call: NA
cdr3_nt: TGTGCCAGCAGTTCGGGGGGCGCGGTTGGCTACACCTTC
cdr3_aa: CASSSGGAVGYTF

j_call: TRBJ1-1
v_call: TRBV3-1/TRBV3-2
clone_size: NA
d_call: NA
cdr3_nt: TGTGCCAGCAGCCTCCGCGGGGGGAGGGAAGCTGAAGCTTTCTTT
cdr3_aa: CASSLRGGREAEAFF

j_call: TRBJ1-6
v_call: TRBV19
clone_size: NA
d_call: NA
cdr3_nt: TGTGCCAGTAGTATCGCAGGGATTTGGAATTCACCCCTCCACTTT
cdr3_aa: CASSIAGIWNSPLHF

j_call: TRBJ1-5
v_call: TRBV12-3/TRBV12-4
clone_size: NA
d_call: NA
cdr3_nt: TGTGCCAGCAGTTCCCTTAGCAATCAGCCCCAGCATTTT
cdr3_aa: CASSSLSNQPQHF

j_call: TRBJ1-2
v_call: TRBV7-8
clone_size: NA
d_call: NA
cdr3_nt: TGTGCCAGCAGCTTTACCCGACTGAACTATGGCTACACCTTC
cdr3_aa: CASSFTRLNYGYTF

j_call: TRBJ1-2
v_call: TRBV11-3
clone_size: NA
d_call: TRBD1
cdr3_nt: TGTGCCAGCAGCACCCGACAGGGGAAAGGCTACACCTTC
cdr3_aa: CASSTRQGKGYTF